This record looks at one T cell receptor beta chain sequence and its context. This sample was included in a study of blood T cell repertoires in COVID-19. Study-level background: There were acute and convalescent COVID-19 samples, and they came from the United States, Italy and Spain. The analysed material was cDNA or gDNA that came from T cells, B-cell-depleted T cells, or PBMCs.

Per the original data handling: For nucleated cells, counts were estimated from reference gene primer amplification. Here immunoSEQ multiplex PCR was the method, and the copy in TCRdb shows in-frame clones only, minus some. That table gives V, J and clone size, and the DNA gave D and trimming. The table shows tens of thousands of clones, with 75% to 95% occurring only once. This CDR3 is built from 13 residues. Looked up from germline, CDR1 is MNHNY and CDR2 is SVGAGI (reference sequence). Trimming took 6 bases from V and 11 from J; bases not matched to a gene: 6. The chain joins TRBV6-6 to TRBJ1-6; TRBD1 matches at 8 bases. This TCR came from a woman aged 45 to 65 in a cohort sampled during active COVID-19. Input material: peripheral blood. The CDR3 bases are TGTGCCAGCAGCCCGGACAGGGAAACACCCCTCCACTTT. Translating gives CASSPDRETPLHF.